The sequence of this T cell receptor (beta chain) was determined in a study of regulatory T cells. Study-level findings and limits: Patient CD8+ T cells trended nonsignificantly toward lower Shannon entropy than control CD8+ cells. Skewed V and J usage and few unique V-J pairs marked patient repertoires, most in Tregs.

This clone has just one count. What it binds is unknown. Every patient with CD3G deficiency had evidence of autoimmunity. Patients aged 2 to 39 years had fewer naive T cells. Primers: 52 TRBV forward and 13 TRBJ reverse. TCRdb keeps only in-frame clones here, not all; method: immunoSEQ multiplex PCR. The sample has over 20,000 clones, under 95% seen once. Sequences were obtained from CD8+ T cells sorted from blood. This clonotype was sampled from a child aged 2-15 years with CD3G deficiency.

CDR3 in amino acids: CASSLTPLAGVSDTQYF. CDR3 in DNA: TGTGCCAGCAGTTTAACCCCCCTAGCGGGAGTATCAGATACGCAGTATTTT. The rearrangement links TRBV28 to TRBJ2-3, with 10 nucleotides matching TRBD2. The trim removed 2 bases at V and 4 bases at J, leaving 9 bases unmatched. Germline CDR1 is MDHEN and CDR2 is SYDVKM. The CDR3 extends over 17 amino acids.